This is a list of T cell receptor beta chains from one sample in a study of T cells in Graves' hyperthyroidism and ophthalmopathy. TCRdb reanalysed the multiplex PCR reads using MiXCR and keeps one entry per CDR3 protein. The table records 700,000 or so distinct CDR3 sequences, around 13% of them present only once. The sequenced sample consisted of blood. The origin of the receptors is a woman between 45 and 60 years old with Graves' ophthalmopathy. The CDR3 runs from the conserved cysteine through the conserved F or W. The D gene is left open where the match is weak. Where a row states a size, it is once, few, many or the class of an expanded clone; other rows omit it.

TRBJ1-2 | TRBV20-1 | TRBD1 | few | CSARGWQGADGYTF | TGCAGTGCTAGGGGGTGGCAGGGGGCAGACGGCTACACCTTC
TRBJ2-1 | TRBV7-2 | - | many | CASSPEGISYNEQFF | TGTGCCAGCAGCCCTGAGGGGATCTCCTACAATGAGCAGTTCTTC
TRBJ1-1 | TRBV27 | - | many | CASSLVGASGITEAFF | TGTGCCAGCAGTTTAGTGGGGGCGTCAGGGATCACTGAAGCTTTCTTT
TRBJ2-1 | TRBV6-2/TRBV6-3 | TRBD2 | few | CASSQLGGRDNEQFF | TGTGCCAGCAGTCAACTGGGAGGGAGGGACAATGAGCAGTTCTTC
TRBJ2-3 | TRBV2 | - | many | CASSVPDTQYF | TGTGCCAGCAGTGTCCCAGATACGCAGTATTTT
TRBJ2-3 | TRBV7-3 | - | many | CASSIRSGGDTQYF | TGTGCCAGCAGCATCCGTTCGGGCGGGGATACGCAGTATTTT
TRBJ1-3 | TRBV12-3/TRBV12-4 | - | few | CASRTDGSSGNTIYF | TGTGCCAGCAGAACGGACGGAAGCTCTGGAAACACCATATATTTT
TRBJ2-1 | TRBV20-1 | TRBD1 | many | CSASRGMDEQFF | TGCAGTGCTAGCAGGGGGATGGATGAGCAGTTCTTC
TRBJ2-7 | TRBV10-2 | - | - | CASMGISGLPYEQYF | TGCGCCAGCATGGGGATTAGCGGACTTCCTTACGAGCAGTACTTC
TRBJ2-1 | TRBV11-2 | TRBD2 | - | CASSLGGSSGTPILEQFF | TGTGCCAGCAGCTTAGGGGGCTCTAGCGGGACGCCGATACTTGAGCAGTTCTTC
TRBJ2-7 | TRBV2 | - | - | CASKQGTYEQYF | TGTGCCAGCAAGCAGGGTACCTACGAGCAGTACTTC
TRBJ1-1 | TRBV28 | - | few | CASTLWAVGTEAFF | TGTGCCAGCACCTTATGGGCGGTCGGGACTGAAGCTTTCTTT
TRBJ2-1 | TRBV20-1 | TRBD2 | many | CSARSSGVHNEQFF | TGCAGTGCTAGGTCTAGCGGGGTCCACAATGAGCAGTTCTTC
TRBJ2-5 | TRBV29-1 | - | many | CSGEVAEYQETQYF | TGCAGCGGCGAGGTAGCGGAGTACCAAGAGACCCAGTACTTC
TRBJ2-1 | TRBV20-1 | TRBD2 | many | CSARYTSGIIYNEQFF | TGCAGTGCTAGATATACTAGCGGGATAATCTACAATGAGCAGTTCTTC
TRBJ2-1 | TRBV7-3 | TRBD2 | many | CASSLLGGGSYNEQFF | TGTGCCAGCAGCTTACTTGGGGGGGGTAGTTACAATGAGCAGTTCTTC
TRBJ2-7 | TRBV9 | TRBD1 | - | CASSARDSAFYEQYF | TGTGCCAGCAGCGCCCGGGACAGCGCCTTCTACGAGCAGTACTTC
TRBJ1-2 | TRBV28 | - | - | CASFEDRLYGYTF | TGTGCCAGCTTCGAGGACAGACTCTATGGCTACACCTTC
TRBJ2-5 | TRBV28 | TRBD1 | many | CASSLVGQGWRETQYF | TGTGCCAGCAGTTTAGTGGGACAGGGGTGGCGAGAGACCCAGTACTTC
TRBJ1-2 | TRBV6-1 | - | - | CAISAGGPGYGYTF | TGTGCCATCTCGGCGGGGGGGCCCGGCTATGGCTACACCTTC
TRBJ1-1 | TRBV9 | - | - | CASSHPTGTEAFF | TGTGCCAGCAGCCACCCCACGGGGACTGAAGCTTTCTTT
TRBJ2-3 | TRBV15 | - | many | CATSRDRAGSTDTQYF | TGTGCCACCAGCAGAGATCGGGCGGGTTCCACAGATACGCAGTATTTT
TRBJ2-2 | TRBV27 | TRBD2 | - | CASSSTSGRAAGELFF | TGTGCCAGCAGTTCGACTAGCGGGAGGGCAGCCGGGGAGCTGTTTTTT
TRBJ2-1 | TRBV6-1 | - | many | CASSEVGLSSYNEQFF | TGTGCCAGCAGTGAAGTGGGTCTGAGCTCCTACAATGAGCAGTTCTTC
TRBJ2-1 | TRBV20-1 | - | many | CSARSISSYNEQFF | TGCAGTGCTAGGAGTATTAGCTCCTACAATGAGCAGTTCTTC
TRBJ1-3 | TRBV12-3/TRBV12-4 | - | few | CAVDPPGGNTIYF | TGTGCCGTTGACCCCCCCGGGGGAAACACCATATATTTT
TRBJ1-6 | TRBV7-9 | - | many | CASSSQNSPLHF | TGTGCCAGCAGCTCACAGAATTCACCCCTCCACTTT
TRBJ2-1 | TRBV28 | - | few | CASSIRRYNEQFF | TGTGCCAGCAGTATCAGAAGATACAATGAGCAGTTCTTC
TRBJ1-2 | TRBV28 | - | - | CASSSPQGHGYTF | TGTGCCAGCAGCTCGCCCCAAGGTCATGGCTACACCTTC
TRBJ2-3 | TRBV20-1 | TRBD1 | few | CSARGRAGGGTDTQYF | TGCAGTGCTAGAGGAAGGGCAGGGGGAGGCACAGATACGCAGTATTTT
TRBJ2-4 | TRBV9 | TRBD1 | few | CASSVWGQEFKNTQYF | TGTGCCAGCAGCGTGTGGGGACAGGAATTCAAAAACACTCAGTACTTC
TRBJ2-3 | TRBV7-2 | - | many | CASSLGTDTQYF | TGTGCCAGCAGCTTAGGAACAGATACGCAGTATTTT
TRBJ1-5 | TRBV28 | TRBD1 | many | CASSRPTGGSNQPQHF | TGTGCCAGCAGTCGACCGACAGGGGGCTCGAATCAGCCCCAGCATTTT
TRBJ2-1 | TRBV19 | TRBD2 | - | CASREVAGGPEQFF | TGTGCCAGTAGGGAGGTAGCGGGAGGGCCTGAGCAGTTCTTC
TRBJ2-1 | TRBV20-1 | TRBD2 | many | CSARNVASGSSYNEQFF | TGCAGTGCTAGAAACGTCGCTAGCGGCAGCTCCTACAATGAGCAGTTCTTC
TRBJ2-3 | TRBV20-1 | TRBD1 | few | CSALRPGGGQTDTQYF | TGCAGTGCTCTCCGACCAGGGGGCGGCCAAACAGATACGCAGTATTTT
TRBJ1-1 | TRBV14 | - | many | CASSQGIAGATEAFF | TGTGCCAGCAGCCAAGGGATAGCGGGGGCCACTGAAGCTTTCTTT
TRBJ1-1 | TRBV30 | - | many | CAWSAPTEAFF | TGTGCCTGGAGTGCCCCCACTGAAGCTTTCTTT
TRBJ2-7 | TRBV30 | - | many | CAWNRDGLSYEQYF | TGTGCCTGGAATAGGGACGGGCTCTCCTACGAGCAGTACTTC
TRBJ1-1 | TRBV29-1 | - | - | CSVLAGLNTEAFF | TGCAGCGTTTTAGCGGGGTTGAACACTGAAGCTTTCTTT
TRBJ2-1 | TRBV28 | TRBD2 | many | CASSLFVSGNRGFYNEQFF | TGTGCCAGCAGTTTATTTGTTAGCGGGAATCGCGGGTTTTACAATGAGCAGTTCTTC
TRBJ2-7 | TRBV28 | TRBD2 | many | CASSWTSAYYEQYF | TGTGCCAGCAGCTGGACTAGCGCTTACTACGAGCAGTACTTC